The next 18 T cell receptor beta chains were all read from a single sample in a study of shared clonotypes between healthy human individuals. Naive CD8 isolation took CD45RO-negative cells positively selected for CCR7 and excluded terminally differentiated effector memory CD45RA+ cells. Profiling relied on immunoSEQ multiplex PCR, and the TCRdb table lists in-frame clones only, not all of them. The table lists some 600,000 clones, roughly 96% of them singletons, with about 0.11% in the top ten. Material for sequencing was naive CD8+ T cells sorted from blood. The receptors come from a young woman in good health.

Only one count was recorded for this clone. CDR3: CASSYPGGQSTF. The CDR3 coding sequence is TGTGCCAGCAGTTACCCAGGGGGTCAGTCCACCTTC. The rearrangement joins TRBV6-5 to TRBJ1-2; 7 bases line up with TRBD1. The CDR3 covers 12 residues. CDR1 and CDR2 (germline): MNHEY, SVGAGI. Germline trimming cut 2 bases from V and 13 bases from J; bases unmatched to any gene: 7.

The rearrangement uses TRBV9 and TRBJ2-1; D might be TRBD2 (6 bases). V was cut by 1 base and J by 1 base, with 18 bases left in between. CDR1 is SGDLS, CDR2 YYNGEE, per germline. CDR3 length: 18 residues. DNA for the CDR3: TGTGCCAGCAGCGTACCCAGCGGGTCCGACATTTCCTACAATGAGCAGTTCTTC. Encoded protein: CASSVPSGSDISYNEQFF.

V is TRBV4-1 and J is TRBJ1-3; tentative D call: TRBD1 (5 bases). The germline V gene encodes CDR1 MGHRA and CDR2 YSYEKL. With 3 bases removed from V and 2 bases from J, the gap between germline ends came to 17 bases. The CDR3 loop spans 17 amino acids. CDR3 protein: CASSQESGRGTGNTIYF. The CDR3 DNA follows: TGCGCCAGCAGCCAGGAAAGCGGTAGGGGAACTGGAAACACCATATATTTT.

This CDR3 reads CASSPRPIVGGEQFF. The CDR3 DNA is TGTGCCAGCTCACCACGGCCGATCGTAGGAGGGGAGCAGTTCTTC. The chain is built from TRBV18 and TRBJ2-1; D possibly corresponds to TRBD2 (6 bases). Germline V gene data show CDR1 as KGHSH and CDR2 as LQKENI. CDR3 length: 15 amino acids. V shed 1 base and J shed 10 bases, with 17 bases lying between them.

On this clone: Different DNA sequences within this sample yield the same CDR3. This sequence joins TRBV9 and TRBJ2-3, with D unresolved. The length of the CDR3 is 12 residues. CDR1 and CDR2 from the germline V gene are SGDLS and YYNGEE. V lost 0 bases and J lost 3, with 2 bases in between. The CDR3 is CASSVGTDTQYF. CDR3 bases: TGTGCCAGCAGCGTAGGTACAGATACGCAGTATTTT.

The genes are TRBV11-2 and TRBJ2-7, with 8 positions matching TRBD1. There are 16 residues in the CDR3. Germline V gene lookup returns CDR1 SGHAT and CDR2 FQNNGV. The junction had 9 bases not matched to a gene; V was cut back by 2 bases and J by 3 bases. DNA for the CDR3: TGTGCCAGCAGCTTAATGCCACAGGGGGAAATCTACGAGCAGTACTTC. This codes for CASSLMPQGEIYEQYF.

The rearrangement joins TRBV27 to TRBJ2-7; either TRBD1 or TRBD2 may fit D (5 bases each). Trimming left V 3 bases short and J 5 bases short, with 14 bases between. Germline V gene lookup returns CDR1 MNHEY and CDR2 SMNVEV (reference sequence). This CDR3 region has 14 residues. CDR3 protein: CASSFTGGRDEQYF. The DNA of the CDR3 is TGTGCCAGCAGTTTTACAGGAGGACGCGACGAGCAGTACTTC.

The rearrangement joins TRBV27 to TRBJ1-1; D remains unclear. Germline CDR1 is MNHEY and CDR2 is SMNVEV (reference sequence). Trimming left V 4 bases short and J 1 base short, with 7 bases between. This CDR3 comprises 13 residues. The DNA of the CDR3 is TGTGCCAGCAGTTCTACTCCGAACACTGAAGCTTTCTTT. This encodes CASSSTPNTEAFF.

The chain recombines TRBV28 with TRBJ2-5, with D uncertain. The CDR3 contains 13 residues. V was cut by 1 base and J by 2 bases, with 5 bases left in between. Germline V gene lookup returns CDR1 MDHEN and CDR2 SYDVKM. Here the CDR3 DNA reads TGTGCCAGCAGTTTATTTTTGCAAGAGACCCAGTACTTC. Translating gives CASSLFLQETQYF.

This clone was detected once. CDR3: CASSLVGGTSTDTQYF. The CDR3 nucleotides are TGTGCCAGCAGCTTGGTGGGAGGAACTAGCACAGATACGCAGTATTTT. V gene TRBV5-4 combines with J gene TRBJ2-3; tentative D call: TRBD2 (6 bases). CDR3 length: 16 residues. Trimming took 0 bases from V and 0 from J, leaving 11 bases between them. Germline CDR1 reads SGHNT; CDR2 reads YYREEE (reference sequence).

On this clone itself: The sample holds other DNA sequences that translate to the same CDR3. This chain joins TRBV15 and TRBJ1-5, with 7 positions matching TRBD1. J gave up 4 bases and V 1 base, and 1 base lay outside the gene matches. Per germline, CDR1 LNHNV and CDR2 YYDKDF (reference sequence). This CDR3 is 14 amino acids long. The CDR3 nucleotides are TGTGCCACCAGCAGAGCGACAGGGAATCAGCCCCAGCATTTT. This encodes CATSRATGNQPQHF.

Of note for this clone: This CDR3 is also generated by other DNA sequences in the sample. The chain recombines TRBV14 with TRBJ2-7; 8 nucleotides line up with TRBD1. Germline V gene lookup returns CDR1 SGHDN and CDR2 FVKESK. This CDR3 region has 14 residues. V shed 4 bases, J shed 2 bases, and the junction held 4 bases outside the gene matches. In DNA form, the CDR3 reads TGTGCCAGCAGCCCCGGACAGGGCCCCTACGAGCAGTACTTC. This translates into CASSPGQGPYEQYF.

This rearrangement joins TRBV6-5 to TRBJ2-5; the match to TRBD2 covers 7 bases. The trim removed 0 bases at V and 5 bases at J, leaving 6 bases unmatched. Germline values: CDR1 MNHEY, CDR2 SVGAGI. The CDR3 has 15 residues. DNA for the CDR3: TGTGCCAGCAGTTACTCGGGGAGGGAAGAGGAGACCCAGTACTTC. This translates into CASSYSGREEETQYF.

The gene calls are TRBV30 and TRBJ2-7; perhaps D is TRBD1 or TRBD2 (6 bases each). Germline CDR1 and CDR2: GTSNPN and SVGIG (reference sequence). V gave up 8 bases and J gave up 9 bases, with 26 bases separating them. The CDR3 contains 14 residues. The CDR3 reads CAAEYREVKVGQYF. Here the CDR3 DNA reads TGTGCCGCCGAATACAGGGAGGTTAAGGTAGGGCAGTACTTC.

V is TRBV28 and J is TRBJ1-5; perhaps TRBD1 as D (6 bases). With 6 bases removed from V and 1 base from J, the gap between germline ends came to 13 bases. CDR1 and CDR2 from the germline V gene are MDHEN and SYDVKM. CDR3 length equals 15 residues. This chain's CDR3 is CASRRDIHSNQPQHF. The CDR3 DNA sequence: TGTGCCAGCAGGCGGGACATCCACAGCAATCAGCCCCAGCATTTT.

In its sample, this clone was seen once. This chain joins TRBV28 and TRBJ2-1, with no clear D. V lost 5 bases and J 4 bases, leaving 6 bases between the germline ends. Germline V gene lookup returns CDR1 MDHEN and CDR2 SYDVKM. The CDR3 has 12 residues. CDR3 DNA: TGTGCCAGCAGTGCACCTTACAATGAGCAGTTCTTC. It is translated as CASSAPYNEQFF. Variable domain in full (rest from reference TRBV28 and TRBJ2-1): DVKVTQSSRYLVKRTGEKVFLECVQDMDHENMFWYRQDPGLGLRLIYFSYDVKMKEKGDIPEGYSVSREKKERFSLILESASTNQTSMYLCASSAPYNEQFFGPGTRLTVL.

The chain's CDR3 is CASLALPGVRFF. Written as DNA, the CDR3 is TGTGCCAGCCTGGCCCTCCCGGGAGTCCGGTTCTTC. The chain joins TRBV2 to TRBJ2-1; the D gene is possibly TRBD2 (6 bases). The CDR3 runs to 12 residues. V was pared by 8 bases and J by 15 bases, with 20 bases between. Germline lookup yields CDR1 SNHLY and CDR2 FYNNEI. Complete variable domain (other parts from reference TRBV2 and TRBJ2-1): EPEVTQTPSHQVTQMGQEVILRCVPISNHLYFYWYRQILGQKVEFLVSFYNNEISEKSEIFDDQFSVERPDGSNFTLKIRSTKLEDSAMYFCASLALPGVRFFGPGTRLTVL.

CDR3 residues: CASSSFTGARYEQYF. In DNA form, the CDR3 reads TGTGCCAGCAGCTCCTTTACGGGGGCGCGATACGAGCAGTACTTC. The chain carries TRBV7-6 and TRBJ2-7; the D gene could be TRBD1 or TRBD2 (6 bases each). The CDR3 covers 15 residues. Trimming pared 4 bases from V and 4 bases from J, leaving 17 bases between. Germline lookup yields CDR1 SGHVS and CDR2 FNYEAQ.